The sequence of this T cell receptor (beta chain) was determined in a study of T-cell memory formation after mild COVID-19. TCRdb passed the 5' RACE reads through MiXCR, listing each CDR3 protein once. The table includes approximately 45,000 distinct CDR3 sequences, around 6.3% detected once. This clonotype was counted ten times or more. V lost 6 bases and J 3 bases, leaving 4 bases between the germline ends. This CDR3 is 11 amino acids long. Germline CDR1 SNHLY, CDR2 FYNNEI. The rearrangement links TRBV2 to TRBJ2-3; D remains ambiguous. The receptor comes from an adult who had mild COVID-19 (a few samples of this study predate the infection). Cell type and time point are not known. Sequencing used PBMCs or a T cell subset sorted from them (not recorded which). The CDR3 protein is CASRTTDTQYF. The CDR3 DNA reads TGTGCCAGCAGGACTACAGATACGCAGTATTTT.